This record looks at one TCR beta chain sequence and its context. The data belong to a study of T cell changes during pregnancy in multiple sclerosis. This CDR3 has 15 residues. Germline CDR1 MGHRA, CDR2 YSYEKL. V dropped 4 bases and J dropped 3; count of bases not matched to a gene: 5. TCRdb's table, derived via immunoSEQ multiplex PCR, lists solely in-frame clones and lacks some. The table lists some 100,000 clones, almost 95% of them singletons. The receptor was isolated from a female donor with multiple sclerosis, enrolled in a pregnancy study. The chain has TRBV4-1 and TRBJ2-7, with 11 bases that match TRBD1. Sequences were derived from peripheral blood, sampled before pregnancy. The CDR3 coding sequence is TGCGCCAGCAGCCCGGGGGACAGGGGGTACTACGAGCAGTACTTC. This translates into CASSPGDRGYYEQYF.